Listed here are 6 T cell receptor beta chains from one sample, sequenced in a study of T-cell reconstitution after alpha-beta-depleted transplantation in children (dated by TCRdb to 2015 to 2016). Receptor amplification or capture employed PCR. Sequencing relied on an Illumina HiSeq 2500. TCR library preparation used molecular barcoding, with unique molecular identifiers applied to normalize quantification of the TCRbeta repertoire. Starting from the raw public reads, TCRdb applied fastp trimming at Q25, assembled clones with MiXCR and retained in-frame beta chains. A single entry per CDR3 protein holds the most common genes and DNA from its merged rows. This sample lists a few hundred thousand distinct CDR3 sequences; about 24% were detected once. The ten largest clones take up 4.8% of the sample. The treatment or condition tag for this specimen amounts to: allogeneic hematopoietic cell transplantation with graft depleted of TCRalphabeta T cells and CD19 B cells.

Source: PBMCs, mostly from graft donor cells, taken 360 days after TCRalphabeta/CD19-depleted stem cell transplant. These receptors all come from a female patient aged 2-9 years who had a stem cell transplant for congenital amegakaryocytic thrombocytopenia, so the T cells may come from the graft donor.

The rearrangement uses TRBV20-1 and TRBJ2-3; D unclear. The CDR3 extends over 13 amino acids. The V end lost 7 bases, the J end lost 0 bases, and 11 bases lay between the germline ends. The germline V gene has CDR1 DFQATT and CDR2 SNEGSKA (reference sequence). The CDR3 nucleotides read TGCAGTGTAGGGCCCCCAAGCACAGATACGCAGTATTTT. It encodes CSVGPPSTDTQYF.

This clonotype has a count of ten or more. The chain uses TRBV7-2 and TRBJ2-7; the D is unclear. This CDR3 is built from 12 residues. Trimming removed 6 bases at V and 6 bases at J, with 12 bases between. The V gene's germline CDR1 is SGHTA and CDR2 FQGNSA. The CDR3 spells CASSRQSSEQYF. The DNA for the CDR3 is TGTGCCAGCAGTCGTCAAAGCTCCGAGCAGTACTTC.

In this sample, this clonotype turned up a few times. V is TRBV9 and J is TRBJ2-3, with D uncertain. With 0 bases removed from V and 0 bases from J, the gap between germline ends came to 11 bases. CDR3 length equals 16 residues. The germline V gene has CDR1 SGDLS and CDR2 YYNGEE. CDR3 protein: CASSVGWGTSTDTQYF. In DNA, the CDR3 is TGTGCCAGCAGCGTAGGCTGGGGTACGAGCACAGATACGCAGTATTTT.

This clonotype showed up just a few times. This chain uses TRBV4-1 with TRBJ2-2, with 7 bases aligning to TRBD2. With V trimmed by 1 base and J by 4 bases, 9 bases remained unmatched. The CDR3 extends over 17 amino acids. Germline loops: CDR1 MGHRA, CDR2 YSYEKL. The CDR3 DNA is TGCGCCAGCAGCCAAGGGGGAGGGACCGGCGGCACCGGGGAGCTGTTTTTT. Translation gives CASSQGGGTGGTGELFF.

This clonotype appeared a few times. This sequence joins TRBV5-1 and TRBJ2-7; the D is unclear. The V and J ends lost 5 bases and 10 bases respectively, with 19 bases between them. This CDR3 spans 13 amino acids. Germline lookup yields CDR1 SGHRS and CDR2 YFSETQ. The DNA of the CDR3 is TGCGCCAGCAGTGGAGAACACGCAAGACCCCAGTACTTC. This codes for CASSGEHARPQYF.

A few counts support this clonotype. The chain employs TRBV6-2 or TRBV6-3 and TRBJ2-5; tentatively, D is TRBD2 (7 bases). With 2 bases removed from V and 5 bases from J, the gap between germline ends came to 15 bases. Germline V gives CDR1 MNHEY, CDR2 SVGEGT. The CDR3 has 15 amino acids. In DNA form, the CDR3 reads TGTGCCAGCAGTTACGAGGGGGGGCATTCGGAGACCCAGTACTTC. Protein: CASSYEGGHSETQYF.